The clone carrying this T cell receptor beta chain was seen repeatedly, ten times or more. The data were obtained in a study of T-cell reconstitution after alpha-beta-depleted transplantation in children. Unique molecular identifiers were used to barcode this TCRbeta library. TCRdb reprocessed the PCR reads with MiXCR, giving one entry per CDR3 protein. This table has some 180,000 distinct CDR3 sequences, about 6.6% appearing once. Sequences were derived from PBMCs, sampled before TCRalphabeta/CD19-depleted stem cell transplant. The clonotype was recovered from a boy aged 2 to 10 with acute lymphoblastic leukemia, due to receive a stem cell transplant.

The CDR3 spells CSSLKKVAGSYNEQFF. CDR3 DNA sequence: TGCAGTTCACTAAAGAAGGTAGCGGGTTCCTACAATGAGCAGTTCTTC. The gene calls are TRBV20-1 and TRBJ2-1; 7 nucleotides match TRBD2. The J segment lost 1 base and the V segment lost 8 bases, leaving 14 bases of the junction unmatched. Looked up from germline, CDR1 is DFQATT and CDR2 is SNEGSKA (reference sequence). The CDR3 runs 16 residues.